The T cell receptor (beta chain) under discussion was sequenced for a study of T-cell memory formation after mild COVID-19. TCRdb re-derived calls from the 5' RACE reads in MiXCR, one entry per CDR3 protein. The sample records fewer than 350,000 distinct CDR3 sequences, around 8% being singletons. This clonotype has a count of ten or more. Germline lookup yields CDR1 SGHRS and CDR2 YFSETQ. The germline V and J ends were trimmed by 4 bases and 0 bases, with 8 bases remaining between them. The CDR3 totals 14 residues. V gene TRBV5-1 combines with J gene TRBJ2-1; no clear D gene. This clonotype was sampled from a man aged 18 to 29 who had mild COVID-19 (a few samples of this study predate the infection). Cell type and time point are not known. The sample was PBMCs or a T cell subset sorted from them (not recorded which). The CDR3 loop is CASSARNSYNEQFF. The CDR3 coding sequence is TGCGCCAGCAGCGCACGGAACTCCTACAATGAGCAGTTCTTC.